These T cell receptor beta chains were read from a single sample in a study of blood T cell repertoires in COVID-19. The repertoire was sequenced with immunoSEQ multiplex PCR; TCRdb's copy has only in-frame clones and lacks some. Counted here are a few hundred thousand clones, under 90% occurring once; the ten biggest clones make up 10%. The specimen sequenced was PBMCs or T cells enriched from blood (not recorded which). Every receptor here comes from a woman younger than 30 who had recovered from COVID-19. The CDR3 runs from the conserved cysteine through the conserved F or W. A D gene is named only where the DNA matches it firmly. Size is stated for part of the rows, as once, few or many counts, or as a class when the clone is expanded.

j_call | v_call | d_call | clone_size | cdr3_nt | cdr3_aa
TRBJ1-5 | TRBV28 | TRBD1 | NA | TGTGCCAGCATGGGGGACAGGGATATGGCAATGGGTCAGCCCCAGCATTTT | CASMGDRDMAMGQPQHF
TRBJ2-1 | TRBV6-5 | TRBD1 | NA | TGTGCCAGCAGTTCTAGGGGGCTAGGGGGCAATGAGCAGTTCTTC | CASSSRGLGGNEQFF
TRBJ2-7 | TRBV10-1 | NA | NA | TGCGCCAGCAGTGACCCGAGCGCTACTTACGAGCAGTACTTC | CASSDPSATYEQYF
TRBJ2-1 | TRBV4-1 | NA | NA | TGCGCCAGCAGCTTTCGGAGGAGTGAGCAGTTCTTC | CASSFRRSEQFF
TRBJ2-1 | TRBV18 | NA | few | TGTGCTCTGGCGAGGGACTCCTACAATGAGCAGTTCTTC | CALARDSYNEQFF
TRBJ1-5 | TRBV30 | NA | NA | TGTGCCTGGGGGGCGGGTGAGAGCCAGCCCCAGCATTTT | CAWGAGESQPQHF
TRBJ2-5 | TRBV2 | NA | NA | TGTGCCAGCACACCAGCCGAGGGGACCCAGTACTTC | CASTPAEGTQYF
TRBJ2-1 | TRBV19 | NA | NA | TGTGCCAGTAGCGAGGACAGTGAAAATGAGCAGTTCTTC | CASSEDSENEQFF
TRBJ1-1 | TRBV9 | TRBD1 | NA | TGTGCCAGCAGCTCCCAGGGGACAGGGGTCACTGAAGCTTTCTTT | CASSSQGTGVTEAFF
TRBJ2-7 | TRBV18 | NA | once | TGTGCCAGCTCACCCCTCTCCTACGAGCAGTACTTC | CASSPLSYEQYF
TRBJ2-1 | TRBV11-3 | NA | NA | TGTGCCAGCAGCTCCACTAGTGGGTCGCCCTACAATGAGCAGTTCTTC | CASSSTSGSPYNEQFF
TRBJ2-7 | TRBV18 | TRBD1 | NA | TGTGCCAGCTCACCAATGGGACAGGGGGCGCAGGTAGGCGAGCAGTACTTC | CASSPMGQGAQVGEQYF
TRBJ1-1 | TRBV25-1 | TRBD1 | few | TGTGCCACGACCGGGACAGCGAACACTGAAGCTTTCTTT | CATTGTANTEAFF
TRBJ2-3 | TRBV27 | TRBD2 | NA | TGTGCCAGCAGACTAGCGGGTCTGGTCGATACGCAGTATTTT | CASRLAGLVDTQYF
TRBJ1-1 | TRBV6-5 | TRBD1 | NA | TGTGCCAGCAGTTACACAGGGGGCGCAGGGAGAACGACTTTCTTT | CASSYTGGAGRTTFF
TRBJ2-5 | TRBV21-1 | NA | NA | TGTGCCCTGCCCTCGGACAAAGAGACCCAGTACTTC | CALPSDKETQYF
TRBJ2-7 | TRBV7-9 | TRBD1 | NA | TGTGCCAGCAGCCACGAAGGGGGCCACGAGCAGTACTTC | CASSHEGGHEQYF
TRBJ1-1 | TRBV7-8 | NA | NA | TGTGCCAGCAGCCGCTTCGGAGGGTTAGCTTTCTTT | CASSRFGGLAFF
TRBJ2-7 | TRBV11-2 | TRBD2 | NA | TGTGCCAGCAGCTGGGTTTCTAGCGGTGTCGCTGGGGAGCAGTACTTC | CASSWVSSGVAGEQYF
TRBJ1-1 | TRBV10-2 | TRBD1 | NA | TGCGCCAGCATACCCGGACAGGACATGAACACTGAAGCTTTCTTT | CASIPGQDMNTEAFF
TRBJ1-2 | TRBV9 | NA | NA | TGTGCCAGCAGCGTAGATCCGATACGAGTTAACTATGGCTACACCTTC | CASSVDPIRVNYGYTF
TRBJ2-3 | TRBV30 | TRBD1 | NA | TGTGCCTGGAGGGGGACAGGGGCCACAGATACGCAGTATTTT | CAWRGTGATDTQYF
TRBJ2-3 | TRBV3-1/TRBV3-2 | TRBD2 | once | TGTGCCAGCAGCTACTCCGCAGATAGCGGGGGGGCGGGAGATACGCAGTATTTT | CASSYSADSGGAGDTQYF
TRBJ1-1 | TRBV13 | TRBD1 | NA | TGTGCCAGCAGCCTTATCTTTGGACAGGGGGCCCCTGAAGCTTTCTTT | CASSLIFGQGAPEAFF
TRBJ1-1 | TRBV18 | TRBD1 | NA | TGTGCCAGCTCACCCCAAGGGGACAGGGGGAACACTGAAGCTTTCTTT | CASSPQGDRGNTEAFF
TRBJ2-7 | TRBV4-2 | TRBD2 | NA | TGTGCCAGCAGCCAAGAGTGGACTAGCGGGTACGAGCAGTACTTC | CASSQEWTSGYEQYF
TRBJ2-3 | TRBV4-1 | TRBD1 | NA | TGCGCCAGCAGCCAATTTGACAGGGGGCTTGCAGATACGCAGTATTTT | CASSQFDRGLADTQYF
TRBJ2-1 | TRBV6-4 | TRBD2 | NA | TGTGCCAGCAGTCCCCGGGGGGGGAGGGCCAGTGATGAGCAGTTCTTC | CASSPRGGRASDEQFF
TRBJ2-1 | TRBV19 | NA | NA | TGTGCCAGTACCCCCTGGAGGGGTTGGGGTTACAATGAGCAGTTCTTC | CASTPWRGWGYNEQFF
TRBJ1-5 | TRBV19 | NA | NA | TGTGCCAGTAGTATTAACAAAGGGGTGCAGCCCCAGCATTTT | CASSINKGVQPQHF
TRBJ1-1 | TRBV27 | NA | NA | TGTGCCAGCAGTTTACGAGGACTCTTGAACACTGAAGCTTTCTTT | CASSLRGLLNTEAFF
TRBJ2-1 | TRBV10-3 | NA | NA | TGTGCCATCAGTGAGTCTCTCCCAGGGCTAGGGGCAGGCAATGAGCAGTTCTTC | CAISESLPGLGAGNEQFF
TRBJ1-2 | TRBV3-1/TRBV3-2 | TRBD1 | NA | TGTGCCAGCAGCCGGGACAGGGAGGTTCGTTATGGCTACACCTTC | CASSRDREVRYGYTF
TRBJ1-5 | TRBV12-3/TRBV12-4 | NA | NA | TGTGCCAGCAGTTTACTCTCGGGGCAGCCCCAGCATTTT | CASSLLSGQPQHF
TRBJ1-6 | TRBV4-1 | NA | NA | TGCGCCAGCAGCCGCGGAGAGGGTTCACCCCTCCACTTT | CASSRGEGSPLHF
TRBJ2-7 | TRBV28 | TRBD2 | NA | TGTGCCAGCAGTTATCAGGCGGGAGGGGGAACCTACGAGCAGTACTTC | CASSYQAGGGTYEQYF
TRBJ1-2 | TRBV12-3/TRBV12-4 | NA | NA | TGTGCCAGCAGTTTAATGGTTACTTATGGCTACACCTTC | CASSLMVTYGYTF
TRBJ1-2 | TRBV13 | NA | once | TGTGCCAGCAGCTTTGGACAGCCCGCTTATGGCTACACCTTC | CASSFGQPAYGYTF
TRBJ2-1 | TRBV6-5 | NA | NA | TGTGCCAGCAGTATCATGTACAATGAGCAGTTCTTC | CASSIMYNEQFF
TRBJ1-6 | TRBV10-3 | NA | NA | TGTGCCATCAGTGAGCAAGGGCGGGTGGGGTATAATTCACCCCTCCACTTT | CAISEQGRVGYNSPLHF
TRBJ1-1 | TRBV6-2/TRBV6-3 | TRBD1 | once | TGTGCCAGCAGCCCTACAAGACAGGGGAAGGCTGAAGCTTTCTTT | CASSPTRQGKAEAFF
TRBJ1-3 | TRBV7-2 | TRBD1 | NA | TGTGCCAGCAGCTTATTCCAGGGGGGTGGAAACACCATATATTTT | CASSLFQGGGNTIYF